This T cell receptor beta chain was recovered during a study of blood T cell repertoires in COVID-19. The wider study: Both acute and convalescent COVID-19 samples were obtained from the United States, Italy and Spain.

Clones were sequenced by immunoSEQ multiplex PCR, and TCRdb holds only the in-frame ones, with some missing. Here the sample spans approximately 160,000 clones, less than 85% being singletons. Donors in Cohort 3 who had recovered were those with two negative PCRs, healthcare professional clearance, or resolution of their symptoms. The CDR3 has 16 amino acids. Germline V CDR1 and CDR2: MNHEY, SVGAGI. Trimming left V 0 bases short and J 2 bases short, with 11 bases between. This clonotype was sampled from a woman aged 50 to 60 who had recovered from COVID-19. V usage is TRBV6-5 and J usage is TRBJ1-5; D is undetermined. Sequenced material: PBMCs or T cells enriched from blood (not recorded which). CDR3 protein: CASSYSRPRGNQPQHF. In nucleotides, the CDR3 is TGTGCCAGCAGTTACTCGAGGCCGAGGGGCAATCAGCCCCAGCATTTT.